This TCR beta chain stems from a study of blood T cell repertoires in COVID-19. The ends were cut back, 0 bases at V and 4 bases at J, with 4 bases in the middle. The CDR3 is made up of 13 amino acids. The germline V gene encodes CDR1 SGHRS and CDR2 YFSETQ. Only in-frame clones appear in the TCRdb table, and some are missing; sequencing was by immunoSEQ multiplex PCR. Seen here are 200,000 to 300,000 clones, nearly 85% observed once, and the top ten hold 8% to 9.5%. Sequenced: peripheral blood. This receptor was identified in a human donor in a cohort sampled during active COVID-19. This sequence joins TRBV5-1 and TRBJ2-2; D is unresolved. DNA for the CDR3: TGCGCCAGCAGCTTGGTCTTCACCGGGGAGCTGTTTTTT. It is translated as CASSLVFTGELFF.